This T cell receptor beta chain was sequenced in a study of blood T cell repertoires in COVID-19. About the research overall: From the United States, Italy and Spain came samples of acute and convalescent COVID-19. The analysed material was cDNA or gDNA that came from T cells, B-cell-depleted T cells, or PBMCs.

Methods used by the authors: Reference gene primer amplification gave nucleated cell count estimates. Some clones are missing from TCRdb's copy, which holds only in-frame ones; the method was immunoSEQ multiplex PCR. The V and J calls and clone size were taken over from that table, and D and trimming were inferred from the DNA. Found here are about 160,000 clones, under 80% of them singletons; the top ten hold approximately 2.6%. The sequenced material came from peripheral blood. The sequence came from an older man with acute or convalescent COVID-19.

CDR3 region: CASSSMAGAQNEQFF. The CDR3 nucleotides read TGTGCCAGCAGCTCAATGGCGGGAGCGCAGAATGAGCAGTTCTTC. The chain is built from TRBV11-3 and TRBJ2-1; 7 bases match TRBD2. The germline CDR1 and CDR2 sequences are SGHNT and YENEEA. The junction had 10 bases not matched to a gene; V was cut back by 4 bases and J by 7 bases. This CDR3 has 15 residues.